This T cell receptor (beta chain) was captured in a study of blood T cell repertoires in COVID-19 (dated by TCRdb to 2020 to 2021). Regarding the research as a whole: Collaborator samples came from the United States, Italy and Spain and covered acute and convalescent phases of COVID-19. The material from the prospective study consisted of cDNA or gDNA derived from T cells, B-cell-depleted T cells, or PBMCs. The dataset comprised deeply sampled blood TCRbeta repertoires from subjects exposed to, actively infected with, or recovered from COVID-19. The repertoires were released in a freely available public database intended as a resource for research on the immune response to SARS-CoV-2. Samples were obtained from the ongoing ImmuneRACE study (first 160 participants) and from some 1,300 subjects provided by 6 global collaborators. Nearly every sample came with metadata listing a de-identified subject ID, COVID-19 status, age in years and sex. Where available, HLA class I and class II types were taken from metadata supplied by the sample provider and were not determined by assay-based typing. What the study reported, not specific to this receptor: The quantity of clinical and demographic metadata differed by source and by participant and was supplied without curation.

The collaborating institutions used their own protocols to collect whole blood in K2EDTA tubes. Collaborator samples were shipped for TCRbeta analysis as frozen whole blood, isolated PBMCs, or DNA extracted from either sample type. Between the V and J ends, shortened by 8 bases and 2 bases respectively, the junction contains 11 bases. Based on the germline V gene (reference sequence), the CDR1 and CDR2 sequences are LNHNV and YYDKDF. From cysteine to phenylalanine, the CDR3 is 13 amino acids long. Only the CDR3 part of the read is kept: 39 bases, read in frame from the first base. In the case of this clone: Its antigen is still unknown. The input lacks base qualities; no much larger clone sits a single base away.

The immunoSEQ Assay, a bias-controlled multiplex PCR, was used to amplify TCRbeta CDR3 regions from genomic DNA. The paper's data handling went like this. The number of nucleated cells in each sample was estimated from the amplification of reference gene primers within the assay. To quantify the absolute abundance of each unique TCRbeta CDR3 rearrangement, sequence reads were collapsed and filtered. For each sample, productive Simpson clonality was calculated by taking the square root of Simpson's diversity index across productive rearrangements. Sourced from immuneACCESS, this table was stored by TCRdb with only in-frame sequences that have V and J called. A share of the clones is absent; for the studies checked, an unresolved V gene accounts for under half, and the remainder has no known explanation. D and trimming come from the DNA, and the V and J calls and clone size come from that table. This sample holds 30,000 to 40,000 clones; around 90% were observed only once. Roughly 5% of the sample rests with the top ten.

This TCR came from a human donor in a cohort sampled during active COVID-19. The rearrangement combines TRBV15 with TRBJ2-3; possibly the D gene is TRBD2, per 6 matching bases. The sequenced sample consisted of peripheral blood. At the DNA level, the sequence is TGTGCCACCCGACCGGGAGCCACAGATACGCAGTATTTT. It translates to CATRPGATDTQYF.